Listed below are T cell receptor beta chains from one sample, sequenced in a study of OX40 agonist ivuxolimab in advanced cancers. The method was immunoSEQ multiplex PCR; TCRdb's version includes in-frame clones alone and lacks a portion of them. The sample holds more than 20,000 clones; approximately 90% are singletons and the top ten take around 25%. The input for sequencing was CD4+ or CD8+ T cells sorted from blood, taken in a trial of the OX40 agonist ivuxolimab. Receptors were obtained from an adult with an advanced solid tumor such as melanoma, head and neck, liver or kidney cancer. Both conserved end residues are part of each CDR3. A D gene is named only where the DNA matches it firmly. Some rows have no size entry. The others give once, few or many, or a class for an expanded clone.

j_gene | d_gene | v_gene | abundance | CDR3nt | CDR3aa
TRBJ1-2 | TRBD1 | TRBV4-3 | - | TGCGCCAGCAGCCAAGATAGGACAGGGGACGGCTACACCTTC | CASSQDRTGDGYTF
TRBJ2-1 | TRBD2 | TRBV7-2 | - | TGTGCCAGCAGCTTGGCCGGGACTAGCAGCTACAATGAGCAGTTCTTC | CASSLAGTSSYNEQFF
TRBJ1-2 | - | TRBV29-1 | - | TGCAGCGTTGAAGATCGCCTGTTCAGGGACGGAGCTAACTATGGCTACACCTTC | CSVEDRLFRDGANYGYTF
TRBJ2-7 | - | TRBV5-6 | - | TGTGCCAGCAGCTTGGCCCTGGGGATGGCTCGCTACGAGCAGTACTTC | CASSLALGMARYEQYF
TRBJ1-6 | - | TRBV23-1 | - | TGCGCCAGCAATTTCCCGAGCTCCTATAATTCACCCCTCCACTTT | CASNFPSSYNSPLHF
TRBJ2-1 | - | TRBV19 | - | TGTGCCAGTAGCCTACAGGGTGAGTCCTACAATGAGCAGTTCTTC | CASSLQGESYNEQFF
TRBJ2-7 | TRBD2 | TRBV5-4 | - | TGTGCCAGCAGCAATGGGACTAGCTACGAGCAGTACTTC | CASSNGTSYEQYF
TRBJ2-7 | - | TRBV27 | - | TGTGCCAGCAGTTTTCGGGGGTCCGGGACCTACGAGCAGTACTTC | CASSFRGSGTYEQYF
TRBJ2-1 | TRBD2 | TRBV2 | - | TGTGCCAGCAAGACTAGCTTCGCGACTGAGCAGTTCTTC | CASKTSFATEQFF
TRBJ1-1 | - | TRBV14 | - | TGTGCCAGCAGCCCCAGAAGGGGGGAGACGGGAGCTTTCTTT | CASSPRRGETGAFF
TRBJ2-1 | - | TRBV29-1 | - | TGCAGCGTTGATGGTAAGCAGCCCAATGAGCAGTTCTTC | CSVDGKQPNEQFF
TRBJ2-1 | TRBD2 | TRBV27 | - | TGTGCCAGCACCCTGACTAGCGGGGGGGTAGATGAGCAGTTCTTC | CASTLTSGGVDEQFF
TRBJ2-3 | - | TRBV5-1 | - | TGCGCCAGCAGCTTGAGCGAGGCGGGGGCCTCGGATACGCAGTATTTT | CASSLSEAGASDTQYF
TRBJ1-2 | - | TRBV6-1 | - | TGTGCCAGCAGTGATTTTGAGGATCGGACATCGGAGCCCTATGGCTACACCTTC | CASSDFEDRTSEPYGYTF
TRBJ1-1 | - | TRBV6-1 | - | TGTGCCAGCGTCGGGGTGCCAGAAAACACTGAAGCTTTCTTT | CASVGVPENTEAFF
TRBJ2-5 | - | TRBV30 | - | TGTGCCTGGAGTGCCGGGGCAGAGACCCAGTACTTC | CAWSAGAETQYF
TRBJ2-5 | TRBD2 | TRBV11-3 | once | TGTGCCAGCAGCCCCCGGGCGGGAGATCAAGAGACCCAGTACTTC | CASSPRAGDQETQYF
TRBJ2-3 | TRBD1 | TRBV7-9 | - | TGTGCCACCCGGGACAGGGCGGTCCCAGATACGCAGTATTTT | CATRDRAVPDTQYF
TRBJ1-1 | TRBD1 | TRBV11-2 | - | TGTGCCAGCAGCTTAGGACCACAGGGGATGAACACTGAAGCTTTCTTT | CASSLGPQGMNTEAFF
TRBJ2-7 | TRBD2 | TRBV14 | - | TGTGCCAGCAGCCAGAGCGGGGTTGGCTACGAGCAGTACTTC | CASSQSGVGYEQYF
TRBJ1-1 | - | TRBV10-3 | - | TGTGCCATCAGTGACTACTCTGGACTTAACACTGAAGCTTTCTTT | CAISDYSGLNTEAFF
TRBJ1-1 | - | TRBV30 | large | TGTGCCTGGACGGACTTTCGGCCTAACACTGAAGCTTTCTTT | CAWTDFRPNTEAFF
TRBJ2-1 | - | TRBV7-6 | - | TGTGCCAGCAGATCTAATTGGGGGAGCTCCTACAATGAGCAGTTCTTC | CASRSNWGSSYNEQFF
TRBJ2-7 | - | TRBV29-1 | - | TGCAGCGTTGTCCCGGCAAGCCAGGGTCGCAACGAGCAGTACTTC | CSVVPASQGRNEQYF
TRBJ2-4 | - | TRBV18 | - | TGTGCCAGCTCCCCGTACAGGAAACTAGCCAAAAACATTCAGTACTTC | CASSPYRKLAKNIQYF
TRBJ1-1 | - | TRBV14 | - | TGTGCCAGCACTTCCGTGGGGCAGGCGGAGAACACTGAAGCTTTCTTT | CASTSVGQAENTEAFF
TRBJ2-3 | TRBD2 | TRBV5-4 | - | TGTGCCAGCAGCTTGGGCCGGGGGGGCCACGTATTGAGCACAGATACGCAGTATTTT | CASSLGRGGHVLSTDTQYF
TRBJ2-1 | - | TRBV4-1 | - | TGCGCCAGCAGCCAAGCTTACAGGCCCTTGGGGAATGAGCAGTTCTTC | CASSQAYRPLGNEQFF
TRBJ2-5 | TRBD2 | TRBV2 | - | TGTGCCAGCAGTGATCTAGCGGGCGGGGAAGAGACCCAGTACTTC | CASSDLAGGEETQYF
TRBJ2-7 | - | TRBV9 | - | TGTGCCAGCAGCGTAGATACAGTCGTGGGCGAGCAGTACTTC | CASSVDTVVGEQYF
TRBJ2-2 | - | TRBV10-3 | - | TGTGCCATCAGTGATGAGCCAACGAACACCGGGGAGCTGTTTTTT | CAISDEPTNTGELFF
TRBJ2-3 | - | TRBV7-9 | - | TGTGCCAGCAGCCCAGGTTCAGATACGCAGTATTTT | CASSPGSDTQYF
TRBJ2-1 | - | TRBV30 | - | TGTGCCTGGGACAGGTTGCGGGCGCCAAACAATGAGCAGTTCTTC | CAWDRLRAPNNEQFF
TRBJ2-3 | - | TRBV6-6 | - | TGTGCCAGCGGCTACCACGGGGATACGCAGTATTTT | CASGYHGDTQYF
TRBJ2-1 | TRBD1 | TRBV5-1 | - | TGCGCCAGCAGCCTTGACAGGGATGGCGATGAGCAGTTCTTC | CASSLDRDGDEQFF
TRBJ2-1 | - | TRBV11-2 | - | TGTGCCAGCAGCTTAGGTACCTGGGAAAAGGACTACAATGAGCAGTTCTTC | CASSLGTWEKDYNEQFF
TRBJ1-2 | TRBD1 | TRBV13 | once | TGTGCCAGCAGCTTACCAGGACAGGGCCCCCTCTATGGCTACACCTTC | CASSLPGQGPLYGYTF
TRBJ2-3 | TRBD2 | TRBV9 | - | TGTGCCAGCAGCGAGACTAGCGGGAGCACAGATACGCAGTATTTT | CASSETSGSTDTQYF
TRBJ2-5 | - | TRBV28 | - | TGTGCCAGCAAGGGCAGGCAGGCCCAAGAGACCCAGTACTTC | CASKGRQAQETQYF
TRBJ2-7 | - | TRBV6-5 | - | TGTGCCAGCAGTTCTTTCGGGGGCGACGAGCAGTACTTC | CASSSFGGDEQYF
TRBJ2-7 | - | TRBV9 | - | TGTGCCAGCAGCGGACTACGCTCCTACGAGCAGTACTTC | CASSGLRSYEQYF
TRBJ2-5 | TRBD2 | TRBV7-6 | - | TGTGCCAGCAGCGAGGCTAGCGGGGGGGGAAGGATCGAGACCCAGTACTTC | CASSEASGGGRIETQYF